This T cell receptor (beta chain) was retrieved from a study of shared clonotypes between healthy human individuals. The table came from immunoSEQ multiplex PCR; TCRdb's copy has only in-frame clones and leaves some out. The sample holds hundreds of thousands of clones; almost 97% are singletons and the top ten take approximately 0.06%. Trimming removed 6 bases at V and 5 bases at J, with 16 bases between. Germline assignment: CDR1 SGHTA and CDR2 FQGTGA. The CDR3 has 15 amino acids. V gene TRBV7-3 combines with J gene TRBJ2-2, with D perhaps matching TRBD1 (6 bases). The source of this sequence is a woman aged 25 to 39 in good health. Specimen: naive CD4+ T cells sorted from blood. Described subset: CD45RA+ positively selected. This CDR3 is CASRLTGQSTGELFF. The CDR3 region has the DNA TGTGCCAGCAGACTTACGGGACAATCGACCGGGGAGCTGTTTTTT.